This TCR beta chain is from a study of blood T cell repertoires in COVID-19. Overall study context: From the United States, Italy and Spain came samples of acute and convalescent COVID-19.

Original handling: The assay estimated nucleated cells by amplifying reference gene primers. Data came from immunoSEQ multiplex PCR; TCRdb stores just in-frame clones and leaves some out. Clone size and the V and J calls come from that table; the DNA yielded D and trimming. This table holds 150,000 to 200,000 clones, about four fifths found once. Germline-derived CDR1 and CDR2 are MNHEY and SMNVEV (reference sequence). CDR3 length: 14 residues. J lost 3 bases, V lost 4 bases, and 6 bases had no gene match. This receptor was identified in a human donor with acute or convalescent COVID-19. The donor label of this sample is uncertain. V is TRBV27 and J is TRBJ2-7, with TRBD2 matching over 7 bases. The sample comprised peripheral blood. In DNA, the CDR3 is TGTGCCAGCAGTTCCGAGGGACTAAACTACGAGCAGTACTTC. Amino acid sequence: CASSSEGLNYEQYF.